This T cell receptor beta chain comes out of a study of T-cell reconstitution after alpha-beta-depleted transplantation in children. Unique molecular identifiers were built into the TCRbeta library. From the PCR reads, TCRdb called clonotypes with MiXCR, one entry per CDR3 protein. The table lists roughly 500,000 distinct CDR3 sequences, over 25% of them singletons. The ends were cut back, 3 bases at V and 5 bases at J, with 8 bases in the middle. The CDR3 runs 12 residues. The clonotype comes from a human donor who donated a stem cell graft to a child with aplastic anemia. The J gene is TRBJ2-7, the V gene TRBV12-3 or TRBV12-4; D remains unclear. The sample consisted of PBMCs from the stem cell graft donor, taken from the stem cell graft. The CDR3 loop is CASSFGVHEQYV. The CDR3, as DNA: TGTGCCAGCAGTTTTGGTGTCCACGAGCAGTACGTC.